This T cell receptor beta chain was sequenced in a study of spatial heterogeneity in lung cancer. Described time point: sample taken at primary tumor resection. Unsorted tumor, nontumor lung tissue or cryopreserved PBMC supplied the whole RNA. The roughly 79 donors had untreated early-stage non-small cell lung cancer. A unique molecular identifier was carried by every single TCR cDNA molecule. TCRdb re-called the 5' RACE reads with MiXCR, one entry per CDR3 protein. The profile covers 82,000 or so distinct CDR3 sequences, with around 12% appearing a single time and about 4.6% taken by the ten largest. The CDR3 consists of 15 residues. The V segment lost 3 bases and the J segment 4 bases; nucleotides outside the gene matches: 10. The germline V gene encodes CDR1 SGHRS and CDR2 YFSETQ. General study results and limits: Resection blood, more than follow-up blood, showed ubiquitous expanded tumor TCRs.

This clonotype was detected only a few times. Its antigen remains unknown. This chain uses TRBV5-1 with TRBJ2-7; 7 nucleotides line up with TRBD1. The sequence was collected from a male donor with early-stage non-small cell lung cancer. This sample comprised PBMCs, obtained at surgery. As DNA, the CDR3 is TGCGCCAGCAGCTCCCAGACAGGGAACAGTTACGAGCAGTACTTC. Protein sequence: CASSSQTGNSYEQYF.